A single sample gave rise to the 6 T cell receptor beta chains below, sequenced in a study of OX40 agonist ivuxolimab in advanced cancers. Assay: immunoSEQ multiplex PCR; the TCRdb copy retains only in-frame clones and omits some. The repertoire holds about 84,000 clones, with 75% to 90% as singletons. This specimen was CD4+ or CD8+ T cells sorted from blood, taken in a trial of the OX40 agonist ivuxolimab. The receptors here all came from an adult with an advanced solid tumor such as melanoma, head and neck, liver or kidney cancer.

CDR3 sequence reads: CASSVAIMGGEQETQYF. As DNA, the CDR3 is TGTGCCAGCAGCGTAGCGATAATGGGTGGAGAGCAAGAGACCCAGTACTTC. The V call is TRBV9, the J call TRBJ2-5; no clear D gene. There are 17 residues in the CDR3. Trimming took 0 bases from V and 2 from J, leaving 17 bases between them. Germline CDR1 SGDLS, CDR2 YYNGEE. Filled out from reference TRBV9 and TRBJ2-5, the complete variable domain reads DSGVTQTPKHLITATGQRVTLRCSPRSGDLSVYWYQQSLDQGLQFLIQYYNGEERAKGNILERFSAQQFPDLHSELNLSSLELGDSALYFCASSVAIMGGEQETQYFGPGTRLLVL.

V gene TRBV5-4 combines with J gene TRBJ2-3, with D unclear. Per germline, CDR1 SGHNT and CDR2 YYREEE (reference sequence). V lost 0 bases and J lost 6, with 11 bases in between. The CDR3 has 14 amino acids. The CDR3 bases are TGTGCCAGCAGCTTGGAACCCGTCTTGGATACGCAGTATTTT. Residues: CASSLEPVLDTQYF.

This clone was observed a single time. V gene TRBV2 combines with J gene TRBJ1-4, with D unresolved. There are 15 residues in the CDR3. Germline values: CDR1 SNHLY, CDR2 FYNNEI. V was pared by 7 bases and J by 5 bases, with 17 bases between. The CDR3 nucleotides read TGTGCCAGCACCCCGAGGGCCAGGTTAAATGAAAAACTGTTTTTT. Its protein is CASTPRARLNEKLFF.

The J gene is TRBJ2-5, the V gene TRBV7-2; D might be TRBD2 (7 bases). Germline CDR1 is SGHTA and CDR2 is FQGNSA. The CDR3 consists of 15 residues. Trimming took 7 bases from V and 5 from J, leaving 20 bases between them. CDR3 nucleotide sequence: TGTGCCAGCACCCCACGTGCCGGGGGGCCGGAGACCCAGTACTTC. Protein sequence: CASTPRAGGPETQYF. Drawing the rest from reference TRBV7-2 and TRBJ2-5, the complete variable domain is GAGVSQSPSNKVTEKGKDVELRCDPISGHTALYWYRQSLGQGLEFLIYFQGNSAPDKSGLPSDRFSAERTGGSVSTLTIQRTQQEDSAVYLCASTPRAGGPETQYFGPGTRLLVL.

This clone was found once. The gene calls are TRBV19 and TRBJ1-2; D unresolved. The length of the CDR3 is 13 residues. Germline CDR1 reads LNHDA; CDR2 reads SQIVND (reference sequence). V dropped 7 bases and J dropped 2 bases, with 11 bases sitting between them. The CDR3 bases are TGTGCCAGTAAGGCGGGCCTGAACTATGGCTACACCTTC. Amino acids: CASKAGLNYGYTF. Using reference TRBV19 and TRBJ1-2 for the parts outside the CDR3, the full variable domain is DGGITQSPKYLFRKEGQNVTLSCEQNLNHDAMYWYRQDPGQGLRLIYYSQIVNDFQKGDIAEGYSVSREKKESFPLTVTSAQKNPTAFYLCASKAGLNYGYTFGSGTRLTVV.

Concerning this clone: At one of its ends the junction is not consistent with the germline gene, which may arise from a read error. The chain employs TRBV7-7 and TRBJ2-5, with unresolved D. Germline CDR1 SSHAT, CDR2 FNYEAQ (reference sequence). This CDR3 spans 17 amino acids. The chain's CDR3 is CASSLDSRKDFQETQYF. The CDR3 DNA follows: TGTGCTAGCAGCTTAGATAGCCGGAAAGACTTCCAAGAGACCCAGTACTTC. Complete variable domain (other parts from reference TRBV7-7 and TRBJ2-5): GAGVSQSPRYKVTKRGQDVTLRCDPISSHATLYWYQQALGQGPEFLTYFNYEAQPDKSGLPSDRFSAERPEGSISTLTIQRTEQRDSAMYRCASSLDSRKDFQETQYFGPGTRLLVL.